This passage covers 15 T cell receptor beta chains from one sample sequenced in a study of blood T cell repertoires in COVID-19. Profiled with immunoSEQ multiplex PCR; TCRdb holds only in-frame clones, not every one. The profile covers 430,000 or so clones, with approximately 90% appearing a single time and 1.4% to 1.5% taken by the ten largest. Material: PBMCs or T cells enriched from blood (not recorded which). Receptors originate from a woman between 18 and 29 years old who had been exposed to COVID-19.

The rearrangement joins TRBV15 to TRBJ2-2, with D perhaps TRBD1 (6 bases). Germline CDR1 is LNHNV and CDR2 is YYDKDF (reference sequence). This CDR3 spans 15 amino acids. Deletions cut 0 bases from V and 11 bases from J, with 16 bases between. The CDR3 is CATSRDKGEGAELFF. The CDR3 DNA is TGTGCCACCAGCAGAGATAAGGGGGAAGGCGCCGAGCTGTTTTTT. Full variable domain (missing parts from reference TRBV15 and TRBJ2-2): DAMVIQNPRYQVTQFGKPVTLSCSQTLNHNVMYWYQQKSSQAPKLLFHYYDKDFNNEADTPDNFQSRRPNTSFCFLDIRSPGLGDTAMYLCATSRDKGEGAELFFGEGSRLTVL.

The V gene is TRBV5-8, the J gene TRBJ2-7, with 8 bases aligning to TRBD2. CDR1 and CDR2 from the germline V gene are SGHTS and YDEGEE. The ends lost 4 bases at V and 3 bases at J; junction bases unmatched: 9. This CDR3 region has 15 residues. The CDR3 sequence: CASSARLASDYEQYF. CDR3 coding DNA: TGTGCCAGCAGCGCCCGACTAGCGTCTGACTACGAGCAGTACTTC.

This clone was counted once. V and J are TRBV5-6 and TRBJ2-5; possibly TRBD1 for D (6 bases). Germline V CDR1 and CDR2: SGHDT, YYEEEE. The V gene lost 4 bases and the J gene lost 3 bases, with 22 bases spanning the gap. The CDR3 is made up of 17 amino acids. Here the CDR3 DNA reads TGTGCCAGCAGCAGCCCGACAGGCGGCCTTCTTGAAGAGACCCAGTACTTC. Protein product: CASSSPTGGLLEETQYF.

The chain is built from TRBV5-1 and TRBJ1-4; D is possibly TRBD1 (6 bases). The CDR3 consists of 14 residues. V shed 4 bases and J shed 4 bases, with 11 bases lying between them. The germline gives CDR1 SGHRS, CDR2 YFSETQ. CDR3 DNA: TGCGCCAGCAGCCCGGGACACAATAATGAAAAACTGTTTTTT. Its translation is CASSPGHNNEKLFF.

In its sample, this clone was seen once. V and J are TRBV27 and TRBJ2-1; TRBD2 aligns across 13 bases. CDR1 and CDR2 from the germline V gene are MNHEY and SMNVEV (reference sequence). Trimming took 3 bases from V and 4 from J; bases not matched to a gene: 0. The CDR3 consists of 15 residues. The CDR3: CASSLTSGRYNEQFF. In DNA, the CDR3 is TGTGCCAGCAGTTTGACTAGCGGGAGGTACAATGAGCAGTTCTTC.

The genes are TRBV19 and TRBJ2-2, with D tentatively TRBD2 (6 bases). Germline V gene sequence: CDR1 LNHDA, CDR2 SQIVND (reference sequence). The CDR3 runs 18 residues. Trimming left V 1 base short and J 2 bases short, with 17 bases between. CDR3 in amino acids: CASSIGFGRGENTGELFF. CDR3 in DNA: TGTGCCAGTAGTATAGGGTTTGGGCGCGGGGAAAACACCGGGGAGCTGTTTTTT.

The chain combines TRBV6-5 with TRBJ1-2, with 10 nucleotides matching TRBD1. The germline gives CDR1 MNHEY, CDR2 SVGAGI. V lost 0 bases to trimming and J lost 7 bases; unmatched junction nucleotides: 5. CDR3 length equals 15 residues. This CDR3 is CASSYSTGGASGYTF. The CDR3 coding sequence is TGTGCCAGCAGTTACTCGACAGGGGGCGCGAGTGGCTACACCTTC.

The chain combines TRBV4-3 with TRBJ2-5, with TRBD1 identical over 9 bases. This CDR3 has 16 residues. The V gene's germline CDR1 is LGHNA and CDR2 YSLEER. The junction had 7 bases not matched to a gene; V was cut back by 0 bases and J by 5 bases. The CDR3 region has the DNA TGCGCCAGCAGCCAAGATCCCGGGACAGGGTCCGAGACCCAGTACTTC. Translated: CASSQDPGTGSETQYF.

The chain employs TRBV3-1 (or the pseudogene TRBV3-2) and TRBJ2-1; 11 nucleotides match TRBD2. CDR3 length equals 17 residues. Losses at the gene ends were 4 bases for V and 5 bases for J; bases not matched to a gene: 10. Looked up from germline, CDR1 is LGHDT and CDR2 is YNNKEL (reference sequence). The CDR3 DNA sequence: TGTGCCAGCAGCCGGAACCTAGCGGGGGGCCCCCACAATGAGCAGTTCTTC. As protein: CASSRNLAGGPHNEQFF.

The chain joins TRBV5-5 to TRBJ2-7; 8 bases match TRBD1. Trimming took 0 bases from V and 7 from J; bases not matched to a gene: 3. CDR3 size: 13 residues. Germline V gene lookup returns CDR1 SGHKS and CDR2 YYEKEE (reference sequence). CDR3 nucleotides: TGTGCCAGCAGCTTGGACAGGGGGGATGAGCAGTACTTC. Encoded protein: CASSLDRGDEQYF.

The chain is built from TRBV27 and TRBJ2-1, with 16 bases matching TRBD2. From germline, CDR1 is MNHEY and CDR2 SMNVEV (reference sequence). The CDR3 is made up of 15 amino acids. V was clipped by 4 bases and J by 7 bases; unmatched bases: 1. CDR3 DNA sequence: TGTGCCAGCAGTTCGGGACTAGCGGGAGGGAATGAGCAGTTCTTC. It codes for CASSSGLAGGNEQFF.

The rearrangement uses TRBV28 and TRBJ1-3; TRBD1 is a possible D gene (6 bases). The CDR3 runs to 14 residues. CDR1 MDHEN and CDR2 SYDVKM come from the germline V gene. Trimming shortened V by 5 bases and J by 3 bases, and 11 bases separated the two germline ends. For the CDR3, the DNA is TGTGCCAGCAGTCTTCGACAGGATGGAAACACCATATATTTT. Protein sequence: CASSLRQDGNTIYF. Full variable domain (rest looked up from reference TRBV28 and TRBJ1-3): DVKVTQSSRYLVKRTGEKVFLECVQDMDHENMFWYRQDPGLGLRLIYFSYDVKMKEKGDIPEGYSVSREKKERFSLILESASTNQTSMYLCASSLRQDGNTIYFGEGSWLTVV.

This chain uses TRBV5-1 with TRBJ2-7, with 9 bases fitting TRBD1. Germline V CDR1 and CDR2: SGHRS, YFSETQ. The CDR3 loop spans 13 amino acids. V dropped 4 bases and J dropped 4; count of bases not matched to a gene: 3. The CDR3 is CASSVGTGYEQYF. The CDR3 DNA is TGCGCCAGCAGCGTCGGGACAGGGTACGAGCAGTACTTC.

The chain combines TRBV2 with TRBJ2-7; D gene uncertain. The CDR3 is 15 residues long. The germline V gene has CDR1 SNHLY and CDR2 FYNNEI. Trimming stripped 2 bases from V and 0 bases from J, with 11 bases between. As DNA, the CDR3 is TGTGCCAGCAGTGAACGTTATCTCAGCTCCTACGAGCAGTACTTC. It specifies CASSERYLSSYEQYF.

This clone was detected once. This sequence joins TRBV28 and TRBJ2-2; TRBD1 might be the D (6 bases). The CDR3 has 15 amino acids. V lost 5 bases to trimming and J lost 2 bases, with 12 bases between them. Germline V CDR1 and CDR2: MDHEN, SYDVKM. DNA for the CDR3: TGTGCCAGCAGTCCATACAGGGTTAACACCGGGGAGCTGTTTTTT. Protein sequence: CASSPYRVNTGELFF.